This T cell receptor (beta chain) was obtained from a study of technical replicates of blood from several donors. The length of the CDR3 is 16 residues. V dropped 5 bases and J dropped 7; count of bases not matched to a gene: 14. CDR1 is SGHTA and CDR2 is FQGTGA in the germline V gene. Produced via immunoSEQ multiplex PCR; TCRdb's table is partial and in-frame only. Of roughly 65,000 clones detected, approximately 88% appear once; the ten largest clones hold roughly 4.5%. The V and J genes are TRBV7-3 and TRBJ2-1; 7 nucleotides align to TRBD2. The sequenced material came from PBMCs. This sequence was found in a human donor in good health. Some clones in this sample may be carry-over from other donors' samples. The CDR3 sequence: CASSLLGGGSWNEQFF. CDR3 bases: TGTGCCAGCAGCCTCCTCGGTGGCGGGAGTTGGAATGAGCAGTTCTTC.